A selection of T cell receptor beta chains follows, all from one sample in a study of molecular identifiers for immune sequencing clone quantification. TCRdb re-analysed the PCR reads in MiXCR, keeping a single row per CDR3 protein. This sample has about 630,000 distinct CDR3 sequences, with less than 30% found just once. The specimen was naive CD8+ T cells from blood, with Jurkat cell RNA spiked in. The origin of the receptors is a human donor in good health. Some libraries in this study had Jurkat cell RNA spiked in. The CDR3 runs from the conserved cysteine through the conserved F or W. Fields, in order: CDR3 DNA, CDR3 protein, V gene, J gene, D gene, clone size. The D gene is left open where the match is weak. Clone size is shown for a subset of rows, as once, few, many or a class of expanded clone.

TGTGCCAGCAGCGCCGGACTGGAGGGCTACGAGCAGTACTTC	CASSAGLEGYEQYF	TRBV9	TRBJ2-7	-	few
TGTGCCAGCAGCCTCCCCCTCTCCTACGAGCAGTACTTC	CASSLPLSYEQYF	TRBV7-2	TRBJ2-7	-	-
TGTGCCAGCCACCCCCAGGCCGGGACAACCGACTCTGCGCAGTATTTT	CASHPQAGTTDSAQYF	TRBV27	TRBJ2-3	-	few
TGTGCCAGCAGCCTTCTGGGTGGGTTTTCCTACAATGAGCAGTTCTTC	CASSLLGGFSYNEQFF	TRBV7-9	TRBJ2-1	-	few
TGTGCCAGCAGTTTGCTAGGGGACGATGAAAAACTGTTTTTT	CASSLLGDDEKLFF	TRBV6-5	TRBJ1-4	-	many
TGCGCCAGCAGCGCAATCTTTCCGCAGGAGGATACGCAGTATTTT	CASSAIFPQEDTQYF	TRBV4-1	TRBJ2-3	-	many
TGTGCCAGCAGTTTATCGATAGACGGGCCCTATGGCTACACCTTC	CASSLSIDGPYGYTF	TRBV27	TRBJ1-2	-	many
TGTGACAGCAGTAAGGGACTAGCGGAGAACACCGGGGAGCTGTTTTTT	CDSSKGLAENTGELFF	TRBV12-3/TRBV12-4	TRBJ2-2	TRBD2	-
TGTGCCAGCAGCTCGGCGGACAGCCCCAATCAGCCCCAGCATTTT	CASSSADSPNQPQHF	TRBV7-9	TRBJ1-5	-	many
TGTGCCAGTAGCGCGACGGGAGGATTAACCGGGGAGCTGTTTTTT	CASSATGGLTGELFF	TRBV19	TRBJ2-2	TRBD2	-
TGCGCCAGCAGCCCCGGGACAGGGTTCTTTGGAAACACCATATATTTT	CASSPGTGFFGNTIYF	TRBV4-1	TRBJ1-3	TRBD1	-
TGTGCCAGCAACCCGCGGGAGGGGTCCACCTACAATGAGCAGTTCTTC	CASNPREGSTYNEQFF	TRBV27	TRBJ2-1	TRBD2	-
TGTGCCAGCAGTGAATTGGGGACAGACCTTAACACTGAAGCTTTCTTT	CASSELGTDLNTEAFF	TRBV25-1	TRBJ1-1	TRBD1	many
TGCAGCGTTGGAGGGGCCGGGACAGGTGACTCCTACGAGCAGTACTTC	CSVGGAGTGDSYEQYF	TRBV29-1	TRBJ2-7	TRBD1	many
TGTGCCAGCAGCAGCACAGCCACAGATACGCAGTATTTT	CASSSTATDTQYF	TRBV3-1	TRBJ2-3	-	-
TGTGCCAGCAGTCAGAAACACGGTCTAAATTCACCCCCCCACTTT	CASSQKHGLNSPPHF	TRBV27	TRBJ1-6	-	-